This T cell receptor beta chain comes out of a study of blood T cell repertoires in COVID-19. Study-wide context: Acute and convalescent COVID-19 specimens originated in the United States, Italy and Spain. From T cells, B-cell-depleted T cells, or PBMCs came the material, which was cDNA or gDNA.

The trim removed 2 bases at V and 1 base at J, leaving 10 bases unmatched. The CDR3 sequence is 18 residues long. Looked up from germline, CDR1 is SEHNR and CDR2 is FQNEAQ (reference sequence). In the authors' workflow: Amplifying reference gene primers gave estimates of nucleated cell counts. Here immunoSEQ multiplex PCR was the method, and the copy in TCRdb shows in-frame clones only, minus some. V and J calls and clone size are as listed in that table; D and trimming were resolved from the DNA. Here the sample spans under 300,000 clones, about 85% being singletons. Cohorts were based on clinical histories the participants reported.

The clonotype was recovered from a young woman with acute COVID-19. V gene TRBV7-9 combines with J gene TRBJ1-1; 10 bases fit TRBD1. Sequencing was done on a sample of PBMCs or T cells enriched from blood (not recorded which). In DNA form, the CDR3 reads TGTGCCAGCAGCTTAACAGGGACAGGGGCGGAGAAGAACACTGAAGCTTTCTTT. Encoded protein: CASSLTGTGAEKNTEAFF.